This T cell receptor (beta chain) was sequenced during a study of graft-versus-host responses after intestinal transplantation. Study summary: Each patient got anti-thymocyte globulin induction, then tacrolimus and steroids for roughly 3 years. Points from the study as a whole: Early after transplant, HvG clones declined as circulating GvH clones peaked. GvH clones detected in recipient marrow included some appearing first in ileum or blood.

This clone was found once. What it recognizes is unknown. Using immunoSEQ multiplex PCR, the repertoire was profiled, and TCRdb retains in-frame clones only, with some absent. The table lists over 15,000 clones, 95% of them singletons, with more than 0.6% in the top ten. The CDR3 consists of 15 residues. V lost 0 bases and J 0 bases, leaving 8 bases between the germline ends. The chain carries TRBV23-1 and TRBJ2-5; D is unclear. TRBV23-1 is identified as an open reading frame with a role that is uncertain. The sample was PBMCs, taken 23 days after intestinal transplant. The clonotype originates from a human patient who received an intestinal transplant, so some T cells may come from the graft donor. CDR3: CASSQSRQHQETQYF. The CDR3 DNA reads TGCGCCAGCAGTCAATCGCGGCAGCACCAAGAGACCCAGTACTTC.